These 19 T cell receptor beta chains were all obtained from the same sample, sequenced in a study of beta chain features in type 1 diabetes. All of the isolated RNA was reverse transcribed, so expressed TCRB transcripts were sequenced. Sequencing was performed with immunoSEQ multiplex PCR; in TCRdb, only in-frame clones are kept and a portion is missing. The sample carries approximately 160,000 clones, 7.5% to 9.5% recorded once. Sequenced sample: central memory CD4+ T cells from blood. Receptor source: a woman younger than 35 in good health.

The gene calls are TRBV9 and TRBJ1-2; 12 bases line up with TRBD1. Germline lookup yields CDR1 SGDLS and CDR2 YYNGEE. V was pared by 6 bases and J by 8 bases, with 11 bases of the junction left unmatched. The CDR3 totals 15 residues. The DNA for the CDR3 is TGTGCCAGCACCCCTTCGGGACAGGGGGCGCGGGGCTACACCTTC. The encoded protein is CASTPSGQGARGYTF.

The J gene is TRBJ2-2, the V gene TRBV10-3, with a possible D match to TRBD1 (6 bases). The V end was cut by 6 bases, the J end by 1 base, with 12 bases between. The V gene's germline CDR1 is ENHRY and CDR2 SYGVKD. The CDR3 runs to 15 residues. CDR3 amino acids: CAIRNDRRNTGELFF. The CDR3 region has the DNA TGTGCCATCAGAAATGACAGGAGGAACACCGGGGAGCTGTTTTTT.

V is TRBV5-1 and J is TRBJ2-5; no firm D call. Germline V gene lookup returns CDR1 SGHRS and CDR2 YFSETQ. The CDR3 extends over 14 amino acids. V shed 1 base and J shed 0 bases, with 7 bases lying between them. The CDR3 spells CASSLIGYQETQYF. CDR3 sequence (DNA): TGCGCCAGCAGCTTGATCGGTTACCAAGAGACCCAGTACTTC.

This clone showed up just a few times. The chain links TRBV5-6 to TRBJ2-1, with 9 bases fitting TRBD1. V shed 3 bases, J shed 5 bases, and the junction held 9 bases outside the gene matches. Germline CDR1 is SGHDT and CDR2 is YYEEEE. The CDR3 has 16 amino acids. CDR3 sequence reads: CASSSPSRTGDNEQFF. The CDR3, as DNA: TGTGCCAGCAGCTCGCCCTCGCGGACAGGGGACAATGAGCAGTTCTTC.

The CDR3 loop is CASSIRLAGDADTQYF. CDR3 DNA sequence: TGTGCCAGTAGTATTCGACTAGCGGGAGACGCAGATACGCAGTATTTT. This chain uses TRBV19 with TRBJ2-3; 12 bases agree with TRBD2. CDR3 size: 16 residues. After removal of 3 bases from V and 4 bases from J, the junction contained 5 bases not matched to a gene. Per the germline V gene, CDR1 is LNHDA and CDR2 is SQIVND (reference sequence). The full variable domain, completed using reference TRBV19 and TRBJ2-3, is DGGITQSPKYLFRKEGQNVTLSCEQNLNHDAMYWYRQDPGQGLRLIYYSQIVNDFQKGDIAEGYSVSREKKESFPLTVTSAQKNPTAFYLCASSIRLAGDADTQYFGPGTRLTVL.

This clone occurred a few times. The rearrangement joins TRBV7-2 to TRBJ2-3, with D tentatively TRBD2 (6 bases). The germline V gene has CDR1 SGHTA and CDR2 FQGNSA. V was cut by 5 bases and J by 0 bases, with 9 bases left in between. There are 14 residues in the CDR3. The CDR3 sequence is CASSVGLSTDTQYF. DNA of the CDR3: TGTGCCAGCAGCGTAGGACTAAGCACAGATACGCAGTATTTT.

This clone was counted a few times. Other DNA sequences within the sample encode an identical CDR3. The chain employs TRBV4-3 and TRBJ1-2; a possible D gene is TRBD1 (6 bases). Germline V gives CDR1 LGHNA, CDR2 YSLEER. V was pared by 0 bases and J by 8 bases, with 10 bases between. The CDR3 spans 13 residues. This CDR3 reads CASSQDQGLGYTF. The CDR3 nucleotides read TGCGCCAGCAGCCAAGACCAGGGGTTAGGCTACACCTTC.

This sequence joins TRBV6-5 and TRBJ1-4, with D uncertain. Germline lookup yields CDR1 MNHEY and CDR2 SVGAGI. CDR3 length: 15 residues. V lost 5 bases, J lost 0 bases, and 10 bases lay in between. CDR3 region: CASSTQIPTNEKLFF. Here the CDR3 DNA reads TGTGCCAGCAGTACACAGATACCAACTAATGAAAAACTGTTTTTT.

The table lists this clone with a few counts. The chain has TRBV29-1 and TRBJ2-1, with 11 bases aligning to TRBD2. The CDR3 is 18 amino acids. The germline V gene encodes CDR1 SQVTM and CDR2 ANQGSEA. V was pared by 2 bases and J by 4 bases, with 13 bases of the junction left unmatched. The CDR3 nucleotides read TGCAGCGTTGAAACTGAGACTAGCGGGATCTCGAGGTACAATGAGCAGTTCTTC. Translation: CSVETETSGISRYNEQFF.

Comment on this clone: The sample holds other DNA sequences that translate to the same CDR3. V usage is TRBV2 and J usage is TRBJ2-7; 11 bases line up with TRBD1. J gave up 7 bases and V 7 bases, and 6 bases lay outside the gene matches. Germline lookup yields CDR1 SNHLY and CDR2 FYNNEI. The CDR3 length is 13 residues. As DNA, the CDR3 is TGTGCCAGCAATGGACAGGGGGCCGGTGAGCAGTACTTC. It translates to CASNGQGAGEQYF.

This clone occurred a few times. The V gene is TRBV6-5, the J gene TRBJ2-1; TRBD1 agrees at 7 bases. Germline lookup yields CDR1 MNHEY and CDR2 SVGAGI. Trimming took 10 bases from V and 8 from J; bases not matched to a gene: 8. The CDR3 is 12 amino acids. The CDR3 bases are TGTGCCACTCGAGACAGGGCCCATGAGCAGTTCTTC. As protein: CATRDRAHEQFF.

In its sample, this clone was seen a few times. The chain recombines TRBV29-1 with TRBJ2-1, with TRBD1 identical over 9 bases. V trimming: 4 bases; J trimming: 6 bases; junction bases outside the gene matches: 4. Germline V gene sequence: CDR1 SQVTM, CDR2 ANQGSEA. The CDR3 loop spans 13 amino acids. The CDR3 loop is CSVGTGVGNEQFF. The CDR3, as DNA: TGCAGCGTTGGGACAGGGGTGGGCAATGAGCAGTTCTTC.

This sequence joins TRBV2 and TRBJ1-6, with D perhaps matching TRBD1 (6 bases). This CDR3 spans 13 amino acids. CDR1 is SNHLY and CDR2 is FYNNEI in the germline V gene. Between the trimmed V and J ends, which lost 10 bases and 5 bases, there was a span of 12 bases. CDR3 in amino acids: CATRQEHNSPLHF. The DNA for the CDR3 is TGTGCCACCCGACAGGAACATAATTCACCCCTCCACTTT.

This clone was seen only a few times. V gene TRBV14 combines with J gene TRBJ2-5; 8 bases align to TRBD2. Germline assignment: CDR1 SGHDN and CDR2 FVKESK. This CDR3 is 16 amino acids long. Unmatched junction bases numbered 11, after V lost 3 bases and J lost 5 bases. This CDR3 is CASSHSIAGSRETQYF. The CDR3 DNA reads TGTGCCAGCAGCCATTCTATAGCGGGATCCCGGGAGACCCAGTACTTC. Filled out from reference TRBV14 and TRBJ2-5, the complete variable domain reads EAGVTQFPSHSVIEKGQTVTLRCDPISGHDNLYWYRRVMGKEIKFLLHFVKESKQDESGMPNNRFLAERTGGTYSTLKVQPAELEDSGVYFCASSHSIAGSRETQYFGPGTRLLVL.

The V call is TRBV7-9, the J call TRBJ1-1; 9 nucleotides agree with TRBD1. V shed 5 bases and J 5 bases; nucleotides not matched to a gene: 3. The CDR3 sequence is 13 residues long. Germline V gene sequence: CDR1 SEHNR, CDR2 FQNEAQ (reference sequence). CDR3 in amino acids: CASSEGTGTEAFF. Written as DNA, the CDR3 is TGTGCCAGCAGCGAAGGGACAGGGACTGAAGCTTTCTTT.

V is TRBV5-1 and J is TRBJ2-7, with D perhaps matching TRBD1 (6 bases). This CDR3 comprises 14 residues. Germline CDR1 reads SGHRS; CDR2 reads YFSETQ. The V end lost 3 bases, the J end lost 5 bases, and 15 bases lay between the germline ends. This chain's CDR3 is CASSYRTAVNEQYF. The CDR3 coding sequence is TGCGCCAGCAGCTATCGGACAGCTGTTAACGAGCAGTACTTC. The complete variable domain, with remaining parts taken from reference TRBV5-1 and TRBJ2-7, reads KAGVTQTPRYLIKTRGQQVTLSCSPISGHRSVSWYQQTPGQGLQFLFEYFSETQRNKGNFPGRFSGRQFSNSRSEMNVSTLELGDSALYLCASSYRTAVNEQYFGPGTRLTVT.

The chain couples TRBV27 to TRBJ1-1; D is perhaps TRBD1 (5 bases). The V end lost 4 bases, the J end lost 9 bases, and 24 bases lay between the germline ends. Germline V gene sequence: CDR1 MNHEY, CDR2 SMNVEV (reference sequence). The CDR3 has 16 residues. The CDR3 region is CASSSQVDRSAFQAFF. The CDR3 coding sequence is TGTGCCAGCAGTTCACAGGTCGATAGATCGGCCTTCCAAGCTTTCTTT.

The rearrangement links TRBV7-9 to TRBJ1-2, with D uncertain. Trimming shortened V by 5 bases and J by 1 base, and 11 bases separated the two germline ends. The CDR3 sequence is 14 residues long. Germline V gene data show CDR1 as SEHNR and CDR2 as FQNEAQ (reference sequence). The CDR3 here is CASSPPRDNYGYTF. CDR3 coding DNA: TGTGCCAGCAGCCCGCCTCGGGATAACTATGGCTACACCTTC. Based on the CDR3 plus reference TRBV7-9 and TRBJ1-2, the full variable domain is DTGVSQNPRHKITKRGQNVTFRCDPISEHNRLYWYRQTLGQGPEFLTYFQNEAQLEKSRLLSDRFSAERPKGSFSTLEIQRTEQGDSAMYLCASSPPRDNYGYTFGSGTRLTVV.

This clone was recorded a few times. CDR3: CASSELGGGATGELFF. The CDR3 nucleotides read TGTGCCAGCAGTGAATTGGGCGGGGGGGCCACCGGGGAGCTGTTTTTT. The genes are TRBV25-1 and TRBJ2-2; 9 bases are a match to TRBD2. CDR1 is MGHDK and CDR2 is SYGVNS in the germline V gene. This CDR3 region has 16 residues. Trimming at V came to 1 base and at J to 4 bases, leaving 4 bases not matched to a gene.